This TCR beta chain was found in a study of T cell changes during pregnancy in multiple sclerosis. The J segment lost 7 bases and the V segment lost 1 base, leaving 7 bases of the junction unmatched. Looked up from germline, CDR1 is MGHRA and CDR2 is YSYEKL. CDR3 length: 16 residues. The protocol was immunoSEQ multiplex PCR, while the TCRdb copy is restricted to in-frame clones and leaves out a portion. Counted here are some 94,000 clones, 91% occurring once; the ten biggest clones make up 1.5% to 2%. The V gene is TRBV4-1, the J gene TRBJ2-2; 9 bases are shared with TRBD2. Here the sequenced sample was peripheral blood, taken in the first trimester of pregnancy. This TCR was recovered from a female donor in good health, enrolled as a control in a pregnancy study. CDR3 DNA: TGCGCCAGCAGCCAAGCGGCGGGGGGGCCAGACGGGGAGCTGTTTTTT. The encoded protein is CASSQAAGGPDGELFF.